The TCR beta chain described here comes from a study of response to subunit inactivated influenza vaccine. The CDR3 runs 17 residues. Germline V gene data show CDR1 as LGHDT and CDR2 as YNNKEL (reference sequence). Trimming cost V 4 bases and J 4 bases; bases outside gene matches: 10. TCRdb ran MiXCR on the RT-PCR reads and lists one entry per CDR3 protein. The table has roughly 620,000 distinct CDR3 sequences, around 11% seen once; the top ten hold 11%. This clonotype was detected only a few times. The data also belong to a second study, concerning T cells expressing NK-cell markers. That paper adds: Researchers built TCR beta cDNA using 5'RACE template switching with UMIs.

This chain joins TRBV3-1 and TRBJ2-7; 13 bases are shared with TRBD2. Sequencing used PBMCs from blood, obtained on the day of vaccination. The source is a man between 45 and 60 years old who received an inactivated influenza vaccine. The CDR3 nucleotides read TGTGCCAGCAGCCGAAGAACCGGGACTAGCGGGGCGTACGAGCAGTACTTC. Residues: CASSRRTGTSGAYEQYF.